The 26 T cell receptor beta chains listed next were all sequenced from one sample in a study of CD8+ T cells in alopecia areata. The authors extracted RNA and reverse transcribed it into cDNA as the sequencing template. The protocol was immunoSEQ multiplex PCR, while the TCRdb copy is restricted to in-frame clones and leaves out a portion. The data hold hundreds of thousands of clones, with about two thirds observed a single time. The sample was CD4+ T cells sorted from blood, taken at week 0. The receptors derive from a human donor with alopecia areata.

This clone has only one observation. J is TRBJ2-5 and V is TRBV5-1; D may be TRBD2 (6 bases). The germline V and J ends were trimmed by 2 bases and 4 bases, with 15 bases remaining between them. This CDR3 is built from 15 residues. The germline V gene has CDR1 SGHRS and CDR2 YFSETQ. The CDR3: CASSLDSRGPETQYF. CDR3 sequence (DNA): TGCGCCAGCAGCTTAGATTCGCGGGGACCAGAGACCCAGTACTTC.

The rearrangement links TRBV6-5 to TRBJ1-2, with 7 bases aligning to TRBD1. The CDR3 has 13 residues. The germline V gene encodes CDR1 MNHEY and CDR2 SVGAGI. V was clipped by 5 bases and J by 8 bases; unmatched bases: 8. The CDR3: CASSPRQGWGYTF. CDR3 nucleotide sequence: TGTGCCAGCAGTCCTCGACAGGGATGGGGCTACACCTTC.

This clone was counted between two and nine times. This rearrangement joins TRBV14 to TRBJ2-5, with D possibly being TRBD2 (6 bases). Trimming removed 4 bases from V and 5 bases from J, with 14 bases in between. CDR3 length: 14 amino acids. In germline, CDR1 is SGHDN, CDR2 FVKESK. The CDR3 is CASSLYAGWETQYF. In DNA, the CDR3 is TGTGCCAGCAGCCTTTATGCGGGGTGGGAGACCCAGTACTTC.

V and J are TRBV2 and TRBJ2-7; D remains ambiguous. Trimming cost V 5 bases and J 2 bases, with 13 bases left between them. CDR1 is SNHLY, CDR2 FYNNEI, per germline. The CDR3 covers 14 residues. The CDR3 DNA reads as TGTGCCAGCAGTAGACTGAGGTACACCTACGAGCAGTACTTC. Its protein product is CASSRLRYTYEQYF.

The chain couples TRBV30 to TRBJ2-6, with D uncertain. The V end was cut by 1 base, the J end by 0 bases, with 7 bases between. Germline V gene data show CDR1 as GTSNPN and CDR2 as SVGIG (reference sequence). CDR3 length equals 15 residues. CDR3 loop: CAWSDKNSGANVLTF. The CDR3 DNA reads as TGTGCCTGGAGTGACAAGAACTCTGGGGCCAACGTCCTGACTTTC.

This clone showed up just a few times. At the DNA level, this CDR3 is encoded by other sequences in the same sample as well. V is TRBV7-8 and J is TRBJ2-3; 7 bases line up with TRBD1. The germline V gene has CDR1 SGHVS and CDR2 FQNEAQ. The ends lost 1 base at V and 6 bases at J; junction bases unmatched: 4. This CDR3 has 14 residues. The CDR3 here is CASSLEGRGDTQYF. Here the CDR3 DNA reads TGTGCCAGCAGCTTAGAGGGCAGGGGGGATACGCAGTATTTT. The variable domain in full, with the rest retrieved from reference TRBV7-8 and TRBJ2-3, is GAGVSQSPRYKVAKRGQDVALRCDPISGHVSLFWYQQALGQGPEFLTYFQNEAQLDKSGLPSDRFFAERPEGSVSTLKIQRTQQEDSAVYLCASSLEGRGDTQYFGPGTRLTVL.

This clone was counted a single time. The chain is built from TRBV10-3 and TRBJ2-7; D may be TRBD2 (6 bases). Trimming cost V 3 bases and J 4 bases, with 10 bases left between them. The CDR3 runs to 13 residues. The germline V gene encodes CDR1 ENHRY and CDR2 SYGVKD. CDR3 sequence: CAISEGSGYEQYF. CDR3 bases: TGTGCCATCAGTGAAGGTAGCGGTTACGAGCAGTACTTC.

The CDR3: CAWSATGRNGYTF. CDR3 nucleotide sequence: TGTGCCTGGAGTGCGACAGGGAGGAATGGCTACACCTTC. The gene calls are TRBV30 and TRBJ1-2, with 7 bases aligning to TRBD1. Trimming at V came to 1 base and at J to 6 bases, leaving 5 bases not matched to a gene. This CDR3 is built from 13 residues. Germline CDR1 is GTSNPN and CDR2 is SVGIG (reference sequence).

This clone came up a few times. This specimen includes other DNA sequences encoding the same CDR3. The CDR3 loop reads CSVEFAGETQYF. The CDR3 DNA reads as TGCAGCGTTGAATTTGCCGGAGAGACCCAGTACTTC. The chain combines TRBV29-1 with TRBJ2-5; unclear D gene. Trimming took off 2 bases at V and 4 bases at J, with 8 bases between the two ends. The CDR3 spans 12 residues. The germline gives CDR1 SQVTM, CDR2 ANQGSEA.

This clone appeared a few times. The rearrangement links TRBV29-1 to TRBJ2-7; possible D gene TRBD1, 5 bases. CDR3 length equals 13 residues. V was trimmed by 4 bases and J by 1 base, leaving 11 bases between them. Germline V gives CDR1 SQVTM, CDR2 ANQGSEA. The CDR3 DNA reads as TGCAGCGTTGTAGTCGACAGTTCCTACGAGCAGTACTTC. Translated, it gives CSVVVDSSYEQYF.

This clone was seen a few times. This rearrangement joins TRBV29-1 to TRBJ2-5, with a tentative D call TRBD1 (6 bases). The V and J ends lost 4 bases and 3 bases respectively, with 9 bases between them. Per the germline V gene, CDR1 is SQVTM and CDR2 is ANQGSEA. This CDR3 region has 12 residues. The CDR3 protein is CSVGGGEETQYF. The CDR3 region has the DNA TGCAGCGTTGGAGGGGGAGAAGAGACCCAGTACTTC.

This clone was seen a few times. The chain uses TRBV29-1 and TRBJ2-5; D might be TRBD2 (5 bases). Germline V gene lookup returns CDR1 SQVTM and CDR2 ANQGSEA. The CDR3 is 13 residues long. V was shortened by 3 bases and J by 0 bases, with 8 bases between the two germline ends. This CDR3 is CSVDGADQETQYF. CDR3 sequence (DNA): TGCAGCGTTGACGGAGCGGACCAAGAGACCCAGTACTTC. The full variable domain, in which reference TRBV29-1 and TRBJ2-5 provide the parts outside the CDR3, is SAVISQKPSRDICQRGTSLTIQCQVDSQVTMMFWYRQQPGQSLTLIATANQGSEATYESGFVIDKFPISRPNLTFSTLTVSNMSPEDSSIYLCSVDGADQETQYFGPGTRLLVL.

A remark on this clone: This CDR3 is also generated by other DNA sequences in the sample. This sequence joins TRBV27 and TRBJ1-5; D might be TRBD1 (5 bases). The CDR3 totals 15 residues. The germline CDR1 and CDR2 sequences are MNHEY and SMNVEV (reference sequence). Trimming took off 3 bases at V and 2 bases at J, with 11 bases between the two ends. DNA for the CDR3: TGTGCCAGCAGTTTGGGGGGATCGGGCAATCAGCCCCAGCATTTT. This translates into CASSLGGSGNQPQHF.

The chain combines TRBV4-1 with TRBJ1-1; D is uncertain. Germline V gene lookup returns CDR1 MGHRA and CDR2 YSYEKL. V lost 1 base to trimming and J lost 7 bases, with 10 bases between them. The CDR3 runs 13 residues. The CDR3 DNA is TGCGCCAGCAGCCAAGTTCTGAAGTTTGAAGCTTTCTTT. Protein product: CASSQVLKFEAFF.

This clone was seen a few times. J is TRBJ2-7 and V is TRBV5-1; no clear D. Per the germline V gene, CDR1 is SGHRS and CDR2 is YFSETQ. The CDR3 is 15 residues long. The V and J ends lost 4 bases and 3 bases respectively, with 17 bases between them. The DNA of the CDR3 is TGCGCCAGCAGCCACTCTCAGACACGAAGCTACGAGCAGTACTTC. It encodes CASSHSQTRSYEQYF.

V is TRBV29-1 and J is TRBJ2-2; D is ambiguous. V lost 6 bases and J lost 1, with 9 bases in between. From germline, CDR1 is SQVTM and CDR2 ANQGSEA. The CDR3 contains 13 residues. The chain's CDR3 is CSVGRGNTGELFF. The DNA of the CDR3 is TGCAGCGTAGGGCGTGGGAACACCGGGGAGCTGTTTTTT.

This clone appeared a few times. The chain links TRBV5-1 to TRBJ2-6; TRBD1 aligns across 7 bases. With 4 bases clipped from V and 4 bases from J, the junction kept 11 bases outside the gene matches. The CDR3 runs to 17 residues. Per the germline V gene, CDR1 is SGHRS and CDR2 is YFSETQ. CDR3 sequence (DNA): TGCGCCAGCAGCCTGTACTCGACAGGGCTCGGGGCCAACGTCCTGACTTTC. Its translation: CASSLYSTGLGANVLTF.

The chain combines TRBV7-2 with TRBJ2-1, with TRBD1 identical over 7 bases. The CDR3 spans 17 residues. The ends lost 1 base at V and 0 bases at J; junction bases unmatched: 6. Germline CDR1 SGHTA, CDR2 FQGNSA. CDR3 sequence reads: CASSLDFGDSSYNEQFF. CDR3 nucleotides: TGTGCCAGCAGCTTAGATTTCGGGGACAGCTCCTACAATGAGCAGTTCTTC.

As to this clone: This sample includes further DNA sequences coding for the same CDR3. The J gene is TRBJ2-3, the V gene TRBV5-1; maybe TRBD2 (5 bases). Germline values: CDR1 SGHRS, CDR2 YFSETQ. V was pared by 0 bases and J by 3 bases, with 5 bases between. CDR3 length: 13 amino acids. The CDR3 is CASSLAGTDTQYF. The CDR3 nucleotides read TGCGCCAGCAGCTTGGCGGGAACAGATACGCAGTATTTT. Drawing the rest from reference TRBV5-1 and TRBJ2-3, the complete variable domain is KAGVTQTPRYLIKTRGQQVTLSCSPISGHRSVSWYQQTPGQGLQFLFEYFSETQRNKGNFPGRFSGRQFSNSRSEMNVSTLELGDSALYLCASSLAGTDTQYFGPGTRLTVL.

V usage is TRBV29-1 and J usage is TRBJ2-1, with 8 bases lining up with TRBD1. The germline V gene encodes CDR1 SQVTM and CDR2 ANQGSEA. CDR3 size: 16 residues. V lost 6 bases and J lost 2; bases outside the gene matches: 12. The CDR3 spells CSVGTVGTGPYNEQFF. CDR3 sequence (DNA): TGCAGCGTGGGGACGGTGGGGACAGGACCCTACAATGAGCAGTTCTTC.

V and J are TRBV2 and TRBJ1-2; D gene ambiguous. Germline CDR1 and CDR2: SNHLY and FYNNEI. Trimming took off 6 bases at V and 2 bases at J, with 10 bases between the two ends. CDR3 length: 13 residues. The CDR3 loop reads CASSLHLNYGYTF. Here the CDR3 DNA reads TGTGCCAGCAGCTTACATCTGAACTATGGCTACACCTTC.

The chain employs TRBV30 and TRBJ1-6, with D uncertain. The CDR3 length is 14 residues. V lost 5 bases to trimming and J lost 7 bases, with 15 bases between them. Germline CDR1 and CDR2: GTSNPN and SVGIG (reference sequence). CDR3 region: CAWLDGGPNSPLHF. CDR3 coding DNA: TGTGCCTGGCTAGATGGAGGGCCGAATTCACCCCTCCACTTT.

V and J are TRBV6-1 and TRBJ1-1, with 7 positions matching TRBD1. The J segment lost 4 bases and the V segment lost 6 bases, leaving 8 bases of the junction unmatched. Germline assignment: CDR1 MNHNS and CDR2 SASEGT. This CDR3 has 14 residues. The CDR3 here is CASSLRQGRTEAFF. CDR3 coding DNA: TGTGCCAGCAGCCTCCGACAGGGCCGCACTGAAGCTTTCTTT.

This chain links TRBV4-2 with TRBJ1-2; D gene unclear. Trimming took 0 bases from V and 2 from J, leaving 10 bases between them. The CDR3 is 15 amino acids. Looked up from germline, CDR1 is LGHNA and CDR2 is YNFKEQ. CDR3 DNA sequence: TGTGCCAGCAGCCAAGACCGGATTGCAAACTATGGCTACACCTTC. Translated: CASSQDRIANYGYTF.

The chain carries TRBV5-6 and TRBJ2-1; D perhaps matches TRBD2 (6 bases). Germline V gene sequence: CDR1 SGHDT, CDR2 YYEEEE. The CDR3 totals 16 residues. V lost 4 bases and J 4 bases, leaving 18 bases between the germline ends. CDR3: CASSPKGRGDYNEQFF. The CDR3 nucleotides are TGTGCCAGCAGCCCCAAGGGGCGGGGAGATTACAATGAGCAGTTCTTC.

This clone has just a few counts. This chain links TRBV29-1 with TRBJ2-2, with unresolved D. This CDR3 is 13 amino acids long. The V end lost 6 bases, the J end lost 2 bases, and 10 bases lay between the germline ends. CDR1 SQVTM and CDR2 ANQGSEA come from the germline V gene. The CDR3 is CSVKRVNTGELFF. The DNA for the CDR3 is TGCAGCGTCAAACGGGTCAACACCGGGGAGCTGTTTTTT.